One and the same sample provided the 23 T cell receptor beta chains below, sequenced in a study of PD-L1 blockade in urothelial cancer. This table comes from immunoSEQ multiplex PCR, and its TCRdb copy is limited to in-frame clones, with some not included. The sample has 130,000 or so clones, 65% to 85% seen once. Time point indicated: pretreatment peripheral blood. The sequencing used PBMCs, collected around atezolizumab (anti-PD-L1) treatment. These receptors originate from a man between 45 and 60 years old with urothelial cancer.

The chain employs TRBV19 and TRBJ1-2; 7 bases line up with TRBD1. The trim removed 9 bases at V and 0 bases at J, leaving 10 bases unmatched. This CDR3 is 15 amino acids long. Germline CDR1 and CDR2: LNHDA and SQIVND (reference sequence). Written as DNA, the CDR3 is TGTGCCAGCAGCGACAGGGCAAGAGCTAACTATGGCTACACCTTC. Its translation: CASSDRARANYGYTF.

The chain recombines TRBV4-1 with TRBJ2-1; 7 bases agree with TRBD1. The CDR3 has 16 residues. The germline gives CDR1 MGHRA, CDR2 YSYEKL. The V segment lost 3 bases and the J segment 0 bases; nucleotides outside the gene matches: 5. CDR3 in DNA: TGCGCCAGCAGCCAGACAGGGTCGGGCTCCTACAATGAGCAGTTCTTC. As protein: CASSQTGSGSYNEQFF.

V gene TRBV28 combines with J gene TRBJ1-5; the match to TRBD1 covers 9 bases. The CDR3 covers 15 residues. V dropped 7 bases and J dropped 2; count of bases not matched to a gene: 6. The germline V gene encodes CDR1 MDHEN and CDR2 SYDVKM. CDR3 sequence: CASKLQGAGNQPQHF. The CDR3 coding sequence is TGTGCCAGCAAGCTACAGGGGGCGGGCAATCAGCCCCAGCATTTT.

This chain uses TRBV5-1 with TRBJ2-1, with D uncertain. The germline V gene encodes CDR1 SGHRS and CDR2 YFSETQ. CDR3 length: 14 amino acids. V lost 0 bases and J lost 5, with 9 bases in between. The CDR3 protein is CASSLAVPNNEQFF. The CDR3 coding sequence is TGCGCCAGCAGCTTGGCAGTGCCCAACAATGAGCAGTTCTTC.

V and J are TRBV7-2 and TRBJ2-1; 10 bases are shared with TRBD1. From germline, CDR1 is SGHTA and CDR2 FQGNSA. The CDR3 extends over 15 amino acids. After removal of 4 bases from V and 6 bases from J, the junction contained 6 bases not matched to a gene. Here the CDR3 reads CASSSGTGASNEQFF. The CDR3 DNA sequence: TGTGCCAGCAGCTCCGGGACAGGGGCTAGCAATGAGCAGTTCTTC.

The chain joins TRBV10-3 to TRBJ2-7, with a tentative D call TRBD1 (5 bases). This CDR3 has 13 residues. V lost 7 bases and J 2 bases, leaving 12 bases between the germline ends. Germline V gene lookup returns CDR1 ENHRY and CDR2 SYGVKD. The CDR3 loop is CAINIDSTYEQYF. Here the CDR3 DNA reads TGTGCCATCAATATTGACAGCACCTACGAGCAGTACTTC.

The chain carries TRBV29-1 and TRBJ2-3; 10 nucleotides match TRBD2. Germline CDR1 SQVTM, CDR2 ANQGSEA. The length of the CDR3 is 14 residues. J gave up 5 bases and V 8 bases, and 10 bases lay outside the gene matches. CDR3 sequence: CSTRKSGREDTQYF. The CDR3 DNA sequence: TGCAGCACCCGTAAAAGCGGGAGGGAAGATACGCAGTATTTT.

CDR3 bases: TGTGCCAGCAGTTTTGTGGACAGGGCCCAAGAGACCCAGTACTTC. Amino acids: CASSFVDRAQETQYF. The chain has TRBV28 and TRBJ2-5; TRBD1 agrees at 8 bases. This CDR3 is built from 15 residues. V shed 3 bases, J shed 1 base, and the junction held 4 bases outside the gene matches. Germline assignment: CDR1 MDHEN and CDR2 SYDVKM.

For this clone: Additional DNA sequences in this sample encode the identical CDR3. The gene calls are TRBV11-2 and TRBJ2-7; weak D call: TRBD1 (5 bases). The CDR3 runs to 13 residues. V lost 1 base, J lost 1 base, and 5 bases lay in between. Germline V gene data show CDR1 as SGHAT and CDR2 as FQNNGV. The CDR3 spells CASSLGQSYEQYF. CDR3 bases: TGTGCCAGCAGCTTAGGACAGTCCTACGAGCAGTACTTC.

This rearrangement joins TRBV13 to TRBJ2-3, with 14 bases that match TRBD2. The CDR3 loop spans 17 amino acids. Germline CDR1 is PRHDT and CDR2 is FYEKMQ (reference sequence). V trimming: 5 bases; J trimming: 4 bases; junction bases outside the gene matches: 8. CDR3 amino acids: CASSRGLAGGRADTQYF. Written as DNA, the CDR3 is TGTGCCAGCAGCAGAGGACTAGCGGGAGGTCGGGCAGATACGCAGTATTTT.

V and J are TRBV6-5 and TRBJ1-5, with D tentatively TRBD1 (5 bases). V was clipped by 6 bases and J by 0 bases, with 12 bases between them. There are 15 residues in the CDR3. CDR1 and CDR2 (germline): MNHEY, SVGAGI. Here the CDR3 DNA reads TGTGCCAGCAGGCGAATTAGGGGTAGCAATCAGCCCCAGCATTTT. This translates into CASRRIRGSNQPQHF.

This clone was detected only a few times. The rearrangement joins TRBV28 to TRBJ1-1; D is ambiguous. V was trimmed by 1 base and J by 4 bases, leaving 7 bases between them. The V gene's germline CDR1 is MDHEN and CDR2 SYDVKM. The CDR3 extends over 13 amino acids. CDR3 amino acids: CASSLLQPTEAFF. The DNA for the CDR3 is TGTGCCAGCAGTTTATTACAGCCCACTGAAGCTTTCTTT.

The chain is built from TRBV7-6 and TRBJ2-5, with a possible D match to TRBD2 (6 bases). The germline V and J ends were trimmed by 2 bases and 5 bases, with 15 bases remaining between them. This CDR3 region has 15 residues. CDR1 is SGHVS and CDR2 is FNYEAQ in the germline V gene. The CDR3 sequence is CASSLNVGGRETQYF. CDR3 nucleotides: TGTGCCAGCAGCTTAAATGTCGGGGGAAGGGAGACCCAGTACTTC.

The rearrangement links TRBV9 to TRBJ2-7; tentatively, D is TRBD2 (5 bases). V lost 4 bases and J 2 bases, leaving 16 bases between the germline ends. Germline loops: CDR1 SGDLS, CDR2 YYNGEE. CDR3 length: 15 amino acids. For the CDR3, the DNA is TGTGCCAGCAGCCCAAATCCGATCGGGGCCTACGAGCAGTACTTC. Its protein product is CASSPNPIGAYEQYF.

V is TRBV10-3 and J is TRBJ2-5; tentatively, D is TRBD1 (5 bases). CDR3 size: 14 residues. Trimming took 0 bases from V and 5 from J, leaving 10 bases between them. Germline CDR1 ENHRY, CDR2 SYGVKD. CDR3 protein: CAISESGQWETQYF. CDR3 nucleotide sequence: TGTGCCATCAGTGAGTCGGGGCAGTGGGAGACCCAGTACTTC.

Written as DNA, the CDR3 is TGCGCCAGCAGCCGAGGGACTAGCGGGGGAACCTACAATGAGCAGTTCTTC. It encodes CASSRGTSGGTYNEQFF. The chain joins TRBV4-1 to TRBJ2-1; 14 nucleotides align to TRBD2. The CDR3 contains 17 residues. With 4 bases clipped from V and 2 bases from J, the junction kept 4 bases outside the gene matches. Germline V gene data show CDR1 as MGHRA and CDR2 as YSYEKL.

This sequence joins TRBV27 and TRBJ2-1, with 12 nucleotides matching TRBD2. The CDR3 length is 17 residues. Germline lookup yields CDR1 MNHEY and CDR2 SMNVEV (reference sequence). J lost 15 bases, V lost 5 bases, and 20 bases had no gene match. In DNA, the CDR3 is TGTGCCAGCAGTCCAAATCAGGGGACTAGCGGGCGTGGGGGTCGGTTCTTC. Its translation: CASSPNQGTSGRGGRFF.

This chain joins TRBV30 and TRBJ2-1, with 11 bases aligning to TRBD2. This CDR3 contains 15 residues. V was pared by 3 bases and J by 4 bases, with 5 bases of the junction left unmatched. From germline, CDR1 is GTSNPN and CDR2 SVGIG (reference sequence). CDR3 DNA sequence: TGTGCCTGGAGCGCCGGGACTAGCGGTTACAATGAGCAGTTCTTC. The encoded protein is CAWSAGTSGYNEQFF.

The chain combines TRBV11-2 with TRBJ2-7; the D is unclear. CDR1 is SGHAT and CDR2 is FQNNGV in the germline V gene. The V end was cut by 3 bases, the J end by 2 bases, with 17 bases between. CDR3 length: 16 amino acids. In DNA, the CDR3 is TGTGCCAGCAGCTTTAGCCCCTCGCGGCCACCCTACGAGCAGTACTTC. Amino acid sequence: CASSFSPSRPPYEQYF.

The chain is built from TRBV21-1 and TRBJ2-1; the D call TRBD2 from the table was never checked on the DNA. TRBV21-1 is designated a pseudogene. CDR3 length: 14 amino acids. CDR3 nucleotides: TGTGCCAGCAGCAAAGCCCTTAGCTCCGTTGAGCAGTTCTTC. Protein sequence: CASSKALSSVEQFF.

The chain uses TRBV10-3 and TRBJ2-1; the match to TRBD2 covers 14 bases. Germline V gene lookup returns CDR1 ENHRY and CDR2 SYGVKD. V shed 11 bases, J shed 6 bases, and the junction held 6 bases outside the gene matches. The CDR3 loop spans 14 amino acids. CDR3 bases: TGTGCCGCCATGACTAGCGGGAGGGGCAATGAGCAGTTCTTC. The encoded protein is CAAMTSGRGNEQFF.

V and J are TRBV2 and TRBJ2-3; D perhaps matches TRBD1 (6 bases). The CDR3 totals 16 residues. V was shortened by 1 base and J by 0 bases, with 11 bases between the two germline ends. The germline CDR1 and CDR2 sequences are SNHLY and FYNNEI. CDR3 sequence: CASSEDSRGSTDTQYF. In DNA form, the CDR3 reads TGTGCCAGCAGTGAAGATTCCAGGGGTAGCACAGATACGCAGTATTTT.

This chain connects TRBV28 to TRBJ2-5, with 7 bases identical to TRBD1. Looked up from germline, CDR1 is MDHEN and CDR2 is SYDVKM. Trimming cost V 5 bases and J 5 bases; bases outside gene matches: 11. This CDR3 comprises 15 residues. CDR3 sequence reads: CASSGGSGGRETQYF. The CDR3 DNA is TGTGCCAGCAGTGGGGGCTCAGGGGGAAGGGAGACCCAGTACTTC.